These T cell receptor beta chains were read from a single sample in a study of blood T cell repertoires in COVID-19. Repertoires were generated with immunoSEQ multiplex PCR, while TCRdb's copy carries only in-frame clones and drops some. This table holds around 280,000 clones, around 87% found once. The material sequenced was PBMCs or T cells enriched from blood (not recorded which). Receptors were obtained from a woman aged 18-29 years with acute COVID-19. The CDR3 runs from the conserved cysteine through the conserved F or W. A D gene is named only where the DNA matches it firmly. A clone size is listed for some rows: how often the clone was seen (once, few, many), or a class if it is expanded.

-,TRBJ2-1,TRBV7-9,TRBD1,CASSLQGAGHNEQFF,TGTGCCAGCAGCTTACAGGGGGCAGGCCACAATGAGCAGTTCTTC
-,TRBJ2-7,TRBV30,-,CAWSVGPGSSYEQYF,TGTGCCTGGAGTGTAGGTCCCGGGAGCTCCTACGAGCAGTACTTC
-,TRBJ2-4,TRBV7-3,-,CASSSDGQQKNIQYF,TGTGCCAGCAGCTCCGATGGACAGCAAAAAAACATTCAGTACTTC
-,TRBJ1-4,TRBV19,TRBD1,CASSIATGGFTEKLFF,TGTGCCAGTAGTATAGCGACAGGGGGCTTTACTGAAAAACTGTTTTTT
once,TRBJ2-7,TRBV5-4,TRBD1,CASSSDRGLSYEQYF,TGTGCCAGCAGCTCCGACAGGGGTCTATCCTACGAGCAGTACTTC
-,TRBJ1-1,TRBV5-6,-,CASNSKSGLLLNTEAFF,TGTGCCAGCAACTCTAAATCGGGACTGCTTTTGAACACTGAAGCTTTCTTT
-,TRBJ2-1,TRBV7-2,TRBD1,CASSDTPGQQNNEQFF,TGTGCCAGCAGCGACACTCCGGGACAGCAAAACAATGAGCAGTTCTTC
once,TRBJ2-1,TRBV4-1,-,CASSHLGVSSYNEQFF,TGCGCCAGCAGCCACCTCGGAGTGAGCTCCTACAATGAGCAGTTCTTC
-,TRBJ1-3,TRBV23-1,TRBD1,CASNLRGHGNTIYF,TGCGCCAGCAACCTAAGGGGGCACGGAAACACCATATATTTT
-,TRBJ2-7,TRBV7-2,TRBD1,CASSLQGDYEQYF,TGTGCCAGCAGCTTACAGGGGGACTACGAGCAGTACTTC
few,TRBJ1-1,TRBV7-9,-,CASSPVGGTEAFF,TGTGCCAGCAGCCCGGTGGGGGGTACTGAAGCTTTCTTT
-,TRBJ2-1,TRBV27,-,CASSLPEYNEQFF,TGTGCCAGCAGTTTACCCGAGTACAATGAGCAGTTCTTC
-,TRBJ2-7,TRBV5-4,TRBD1,CASSVPGQGAYEQYF,TGTGCCAGCAGCGTGCCGGGACAGGGGGCCTACGAGCAGTACTTC
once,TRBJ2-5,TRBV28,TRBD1,CASTGGLKTQYF,TGTGCCAGCACAGGGGGCTTGAAGACCCAGTACTTC
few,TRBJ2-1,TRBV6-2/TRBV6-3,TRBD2,CASSPPTSGRANEQFF,TGTGCCAGCAGCCCCCCAACTAGCGGGAGGGCCAATGAGCAGTTCTTC
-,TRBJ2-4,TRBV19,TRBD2,CAGQAGGRLAKNIQYF,TGTGCCGGTCAAGCGGGAGGACGACTAGCCAAAAACATTCAGTACTTC
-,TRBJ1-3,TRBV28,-,CASSPGGRGWGAGNTIYF,TGTGCCAGCAGCCCAGGCGGAAGGGGGTGGGGAGCTGGAAACACCATATATTTT
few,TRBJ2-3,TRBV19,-,CASSIGGDSDTQYF,TGTGCCAGTAGTATCGGAGGAGATTCAGATACGCAGTATTTT